The rows below give T cell receptor beta chains drawn from one sample of a study of cytomegalovirus exposure and HLA in healthy donors. Profiled with immunoSEQ multiplex PCR; TCRdb holds only in-frame clones, not every one. The data contain roughly 63,000 clones, about 72% of them singletons. The specimen sequenced was PBMCs. The receptors were gathered from a man between 50 and 59 years old in good health and CMV-seropositive. Each CDR3 is given with its conserved first and last residue. The D gene is left open where the match is weak. Not every row has a clone size; where given, it reads once, few, many or a size class.

size: NA; V: TRBV4-1; D: TRBD1; J: TRBJ2-3; DNA: TGCGCCAGCAGCCCAAGGGACAGGGGTCGGACAGATACGCAGTATTTT; CDR3: CASSPRDRGRTDTQYF
size: NA; V: TRBV28; D: NA; J: TRBJ1-1; DNA: TGTGCCAGCAGCCGAATACAGGGTGAAGCTTTCTTT; CDR3: CASSRIQGEAFF
size: few; V: TRBV6-1; D: TRBD2; J: TRBJ2-1; DNA: TGTGCCAGCAGTGAAGTGCTAGCGGGGGAGCAGTTCTTC; CDR3: CASSEVLAGEQFF
size: once; V: TRBV10-3; D: TRBD1; J: TRBJ1-1; DNA: TGTGCCACACAGGGGGGAAACACTGAAGCTTTCTTT; CDR3: CATQGGNTEAFF
size: NA; V: TRBV7-9; D: NA; J: TRBJ1-2; DNA: TGTGCCAGCAGCCCCCGGGGAACGGACTATGGCTACACCTTC; CDR3: CASSPRGTDYGYTF
size: NA; V: TRBV6-1; D: NA; J: TRBJ2-1; DNA: TGTGCCAGCAGTGAACCTCGAGCTCAGGGTCTCTCCTACAATGAGCAGTTCTTC; CDR3: CASSEPRAQGLSYNEQFF
size: few; V: TRBV5-1; D: NA; J: TRBJ1-1; DNA: TGCGCCAGCAGCTTGGAGGACAGTAACACTGAAGCTTTCTTT; CDR3: CASSLEDSNTEAFF
size: NA; V: TRBV27; D: NA; J: TRBJ1-3; DNA: TGTGCCAGCAGTTACTCGGGGGGAAACACCATATATTTT; CDR3: CASSYSGGNTIYF
size: NA; V: TRBV9; D: TRBD2; J: TRBJ2-7; DNA: TGTGCCAGCAGCCTCGGGAGCGGGACCTACGAGCAGTACTTC; CDR3: CASSLGSGTYEQYF
size: NA; V: TRBV7-2; D: TRBD2; J: TRBJ2-5; DNA: TGTGCCAGCAGCTTGACTAGCGGGGCACCGCTGCCAAGTTGGGAGCAGTACTTC; CDR3: CASSLTSGAPLPSWEQYF
size: few; V: TRBV7-8; D: NA; J: TRBJ1-1; DNA: TGTGCCAGCACCCACCGGGTGAACACTGAAGCTTTCTTT; CDR3: CASTHRVNTEAFF
size: NA; V: TRBV21-1; D: NA; J: TRBJ2-7; DNA: TGTGCCAGCAGCGACCCGGTGCGGGAGCGGTACGAGCAGTACTTC; CDR3: CASSDPVRERYEQYF
size: NA; V: TRBV5-1; D: NA; J: TRBJ2-5; DNA: TGCGCCAGCAGCTTTCTCGGCGGGGAGAAAGAGACCCAGTACTTC; CDR3: CASSFLGGEKETQYF
size: once; V: TRBV7-7; D: NA; J: TRBJ2-7; DNA: TGTGCCAGCAGCTTAACAGAATCCTACGAGCAGTACTTC; CDR3: CASSLTESYEQYF
size: NA; V: TRBV10-3; D: TRBD2; J: TRBJ2-3; DNA: TGTGCCATCAGTGAGGTAGCGGGAGGGCCCACCCGCACAGATACGCAGTATTTT; CDR3: CAISEVAGGPTRTDTQYF
size: NA; V: TRBV5-5; D: NA; J: TRBJ1-1; DNA: TGTGCCAGCAGCTTGATAGCAGCGGAAGCTTTCTTT; CDR3: CASSLIAAEAFF
size: NA; V: TRBV7-9; D: NA; J: TRBJ1-2; DNA: TGTGCCAGCAGCTTAGAACGGGATAGGAGCTACACCTTC; CDR3: CASSLERDRSYTF
size: NA; V: TRBV6-1; D: NA; J: TRBJ1-2; DNA: TGTGCCAGCAGCCGGGACAATACTAACTATGGCTACACCTTC; CDR3: CASSRDNTNYGYTF
size: NA; V: TRBV2; D: NA; J: TRBJ1-4; DNA: TGTGCCAGCAGTCAAAATGAAAAACTGTTTTTT; CDR3: CASSQNEKLFF
size: NA; V: TRBV27; D: TRBD2; J: TRBJ2-5; DNA: TGTGCCAGCAGTTGGAGGGAGGGAGAGACCCAGTACTTC; CDR3: CASSWREGETQYF
size: NA; V: TRBV29-1; D: NA; J: TRBJ2-3; DNA: TGCAGCGGTCCCCAGGGCCCGCGCACAGATACGCAGTATTTT; CDR3: CSGPQGPRTDTQYF
size: NA; V: TRBV5-1; D: TRBD1; J: TRBJ1-1; DNA: TGCGCCAGCAGCCCTGGACAGGGAAGGTTTGATGTGAGAGCTTTCTTT; CDR3: CASSPGQGRFDVRAFF
size: NA; V: TRBV7-9; D: NA; J: TRBJ2-1; DNA: TGTGCCAGCAGCTACACTAGTAGAGAGCAGTTCTTC; CDR3: CASSYTSREQFF
size: NA; V: TRBV10-2; D: TRBD1; J: TRBJ1-5; DNA: TGCGCCAGCAGTGAATCAGGGGGCGACTATCAGCCCCAGCATTTT; CDR3: CASSESGGDYQPQHF
size: NA; V: TRBV7-9; D: NA; J: TRBJ1-1; DNA: TGTGCCAGCAGCTTTGAGAGGCAAGCTTTCTTT; CDR3: CASSFERQAFF
size: NA; V: TRBV7-2; D: NA; J: TRBJ1-1; DNA: TGTGCCAGCAGCTCTCCACCCGGGAGACTTGAAGCTTTCTTT; CDR3: CASSSPPGRLEAFF
size: few; V: TRBV6-6; D: TRBD1; J: TRBJ2-7; DNA: TGTGCCAGCTCCACCCGGACAGGGACCTACGAGCAGTACTTC; CDR3: CASSTRTGTYEQYF
size: NA; V: TRBV19; D: TRBD1; J: TRBJ2-7; DNA: TGTGCCAGCCGTCTCCGGGACAGGTCGTCCTACGAGCAGTACTTC; CDR3: CASRLRDRSSYEQYF
size: NA; V: TRBV11-2; D: NA; J: TRBJ1-5; DNA: TGTGCCAGCAGCTTGGACGGGGGGACGCAACAGCCCCAGCATTTT; CDR3: CASSLDGGTQQPQHF
size: NA; V: TRBV19; D: NA; J: TRBJ1-2; DNA: TGTGCCAGTCTAAACAGGGCCAACTATGGCTACACCTTC; CDR3: CASLNRANYGYTF
size: few; V: TRBV6-1; D: NA; J: TRBJ1-5; DNA: TGTGCCAGCACAGACTCCCAGCCCCAGCATTTT; CDR3: CASTDSQPQHF
size: NA; V: TRBV4-3; D: TRBD1; J: TRBJ2-7; DNA: TGCGCCAGCAGCCCAGGGGGCGAATTCGGAGTGTCCCGATTGTACTTC; CDR3: CASSPGGEFGVSRLYF
size: NA; V: TRBV28; D: NA; J: TRBJ1-5; DNA: TGTGCCAGCACCCCCCCGCGCGGCTCCCAGCATTTT; CDR3: CASTPPRGSQHF
size: NA; V: TRBV4-2; D: TRBD1; J: TRBJ2-1; DNA: TGTGCCAGCAGCCAAAGACAGGGGGCATTATCATACAATGAGCAGTTCTTC; CDR3: CASSQRQGALSYNEQFF
size: NA; V: TRBV6-6; D: TRBD1; J: TRBJ1-5; DNA: TGTGCCAGCGCGAGGGGGCCAGATCAGCCCCAGCATTTT; CDR3: CASARGPDQPQHF
size: NA; V: TRBV28; D: NA; J: TRBJ2-7; DNA: TGTGCCAGCAGGTATACAGACTACGAGCAGTACTTC; CDR3: CASRYTDYEQYF
size: NA; V: TRBV4-3; D: TRBD2; J: TRBJ2-7; DNA: TGCGCCAGCAGCCGGACTAGCGGGGCTTACGAGCAGTACTTC; CDR3: CASSRTSGAYEQYF
size: NA; V: TRBV4-3; D: TRBD1; J: TRBJ1-1; DNA: TGCGCCAGCAGCCAAGATACAGGGGGCTACGGCACTGAAGCTTTCTTT; CDR3: CASSQDTGGYGTEAFF
size: NA; V: TRBV11-2; D: TRBD2; J: TRBJ2-1; DNA: TGTGCCAGCAGCTTTACTAGCGGGATTGAGGAGCAGTTCTTC; CDR3: CASSFTSGIEEQFF
size: few; V: TRBV28; D: NA; J: TRBJ1-2; DNA: TGTGCCAGCAGTTTAGGAGGAAGGTGGTTCTATGGCTACACCTTC; CDR3: CASSLGGRWFYGYTF
size: NA; V: TRBV20-1; D: NA; J: TRBJ2-7; DNA: TGCAGTGCTAGGTCCCCCTTAGAGCAGTACTTC; CDR3: CSARSPLEQYF
size: NA; V: TRBV6-1; D: NA; J: TRBJ1-5; DNA: TGTGCCAGCACCGAACAGGGAGCCAATCAGCCCCAGCATTTT; CDR3: CASTEQGANQPQHF
size: NA; V: TRBV5-1; D: NA; J: TRBJ2-6; DNA: TGCGCCAGCAGCTCCGGGAACCCATTCTCTGGGGCCAACGTCCTGACTTTC; CDR3: CASSSGNPFSGANVLTF
size: NA; V: TRBV2; D: TRBD2; J: TRBJ2-2; DNA: TGTGCCAGCGCAGTCCTAGCGGGAGGAACCGGGGAGCTGTTTTTT; CDR3: CASAVLAGGTGELFF
size: NA; V: TRBV4-1; D: TRBD2; J: TRBJ2-7; DNA: TGCGCCAGCAGCCAAGAAACTAGCGGGGGCCTCGCCTACGAGCAGTACTTC; CDR3: CASSQETSGGLAYEQYF
size: NA; V: TRBV7-2; D: TRBD2; J: TRBJ2-7; DNA: TGTGCCAGCAGCCCAGGACTAGCGGGATGGATGCACTACGAGCAGTACTTC; CDR3: CASSPGLAGWMHYEQYF
size: NA; V: TRBV12-5; D: NA; J: TRBJ2-2; DNA: TGTACTAGTGTCCGACAGGTCGGGGAGCTGTTTTTT; CDR3: CTSVRQVGELFF
size: NA; V: TRBV28; D: NA; J: TRBJ1-3; DNA: TGTGCCAGCAGTCTAGGACAAGGGGTAGGAAACACCATATATTTT; CDR3: CASSLGQGVGNTIYF
size: few; V: TRBV6-1; D: TRBD1; J: TRBJ2-2; DNA: TGTGCCAGCAGTGAAAAAAGGGGGCGATCGTCCGGGGAGCTGTTTTTT; CDR3: CASSEKRGRSSGELFF
size: NA; V: TRBV11-2; D: TRBD1; J: TRBJ1-4; DNA: TGTGCCAGCAGCTTAGGGACAGGGATAACTAATGAAAAACTGTTTTTT; CDR3: CASSLGTGITNEKLFF
size: NA; V: TRBV5-1; D: TRBD2; J: TRBJ2-3; DNA: TGCGCCAGCAGCTCGGGACTAGCGGGGGCCTCAGATACGCAGTATTTT; CDR3: CASSSGLAGASDTQYF
size: NA; V: TRBV7-9; D: TRBD1; J: TRBJ1-2; DNA: TGTGCCATGCAAACAGGGGAGCGGGGCTACACCTTC; CDR3: CAMQTGERGYTF
size: NA; V: TRBV7-9; D: TRBD2; J: TRBJ2-7; DNA: TGTGCCAGCAGCCGTAGCGGGGGGGCCTACGAGCAGTACTTC; CDR3: CASSRSGGAYEQYF
size: NA; V: TRBV4-3; D: TRBD1; J: TRBJ2-6; DNA: TGCGCCAGCAGCCAAGAACAGGGGCATGGGGCCAACGTCCTGACTTTC; CDR3: CASSQEQGHGANVLTF
size: few; V: TRBV7-3; D: TRBD2; J: TRBJ2-1; DNA: TGTGCCAGCAGCCCGGCGGGAGCGCCCCGGGGTAATGAGCAGTTCTTC; CDR3: CASSPAGAPRGNEQFF
size: few; V: TRBV29-1; D: NA; J: TRBJ2-1; DNA: TGCAGCGTCGTGGCAGGGGTCGATGAGCAGTTCTTC; CDR3: CSVVAGVDEQFF
size: NA; V: TRBV29-1; D: TRBD1; J: TRBJ1-1; DNA: TGCAGCGCCAGACAGGGTGGAGCTGAAGCTTTCTTT; CDR3: CSARQGGAEAFF
size: few; V: TRBV28; D: TRBD1; J: TRBJ1-4; DNA: TGTGCCAGCAGCCGCCGGGACAGGGGAGATGAAAAACTGTTTTTT; CDR3: CASSRRDRGDEKLFF